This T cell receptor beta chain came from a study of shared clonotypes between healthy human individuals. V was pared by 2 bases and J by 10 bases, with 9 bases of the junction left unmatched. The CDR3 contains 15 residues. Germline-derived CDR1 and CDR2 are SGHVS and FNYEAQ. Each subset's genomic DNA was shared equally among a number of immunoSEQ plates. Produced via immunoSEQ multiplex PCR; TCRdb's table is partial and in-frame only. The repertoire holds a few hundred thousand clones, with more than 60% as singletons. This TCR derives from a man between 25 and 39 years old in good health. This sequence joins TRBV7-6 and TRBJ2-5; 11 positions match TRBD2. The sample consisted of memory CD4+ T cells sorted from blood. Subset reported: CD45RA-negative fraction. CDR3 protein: CASSLSGTSGGIQYF. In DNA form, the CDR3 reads TGTGCCAGCAGCTTATCTGGGACTAGCGGAGGGATCCAGTACTTC.